This passage covers 9 T cell receptor beta chains from one sample sequenced in a study of tumor-infiltrating lymphocytes in oesophageal squamous cell carcinoma. Via MiXCR, TCRdb re-called the PCR reads, giving one row per CDR3 protein. In the table there are fewer than 15,000 distinct CDR3 sequences, 51% of which are singletons. Sequenced input: blood. Source of these receptors: a female donor with esophageal squamous cell carcinoma.

This clonotype was picked up a small number of times. CDR3 DNA sequence: TGTGCCAGCAGCTCACCTCACGAGACCCAGTACTTC. Its protein is CASSSPHETQYF. The chain uses TRBV7-6 and TRBJ2-5, with D unresolved. The germline gives CDR1 SGHVS, CDR2 FNYEAQ. The CDR3 loop spans 12 amino acids. V lost 4 bases to trimming and J lost 5 bases, with 8 bases between them.

This clonotype was observed a handful of times. This chain connects TRBV7-3 to TRBJ2-3; 8 nucleotides line up with TRBD1. CDR1 and CDR2 from the germline V gene are SGHTA and FQGTGA. The CDR3 is 17 residues long. Trimming removed 1 base from V and 2 bases from J; junction bases left unmatched: 8. The CDR3 region is CASSLSVHRGSTDTQYF. Here the CDR3 DNA reads TGTGCCAGCAGCTTAAGCGTTCACAGGGGGTCCACAGATACGCAGTATTTT.

Comment on this clonotype: One base away lies a much larger clone, so this may be a sequencing read error. V usage is TRBV20-1 and J usage is TRBJ2-7; 16 bases agree with TRBD2. This CDR3 comprises 17 residues. Germline V gene lookup returns CDR1 DFQATT and CDR2 SNEGSKA (reference sequence). Germline trimming cut 6 bases from V and 4 bases from J; bases unmatched to any gene: 12. The CDR3 reads CSAAQPGLAGGPYEQYF. The CDR3 coding sequence is TGCAGTGCAGCCCAACCGGGACTAGCGGGAGGGCCGTACGAGCAGTACTTC.

By its share, this clonotype is large (0.1 to 1%). The rearrangement links TRBV7-2 to TRBJ2-1; D may be TRBD1 (5 bases). CDR1 is SGHTA, CDR2 FQGNSA, per germline. The CDR3 sequence is 13 residues long. V lost 6 bases to trimming and J lost 4 bases, with 10 bases between them. This CDR3 reads CASRKDMYNEQFF. As DNA, the CDR3 is TGTGCCAGCAGAAAGGACATGTACAATGAGCAGTTCTTC.

As to this clonotype: One base away lies a much larger clone, so this may be a sequencing read error. The CDR3 DNA is TGTGCCAGCAGCTTGGGTTTAGCTAACTATGGCCACACCTTC. Its translation: CASSLGLANYGHTF. The J gene is TRBJ1-2, the V gene TRBV5-6; D remains unclear. CDR1 and CDR2 from the germline V gene are SGHDT and YYEEEE. The CDR3 sequence is 14 residues long.

By share, this clonotype counts as medium-sized. This sequence joins TRBV28 and TRBJ1-5; TRBD1 agrees at 10 bases. This CDR3 comprises 16 residues. The germline V gene encodes CDR1 MDHEN and CDR2 SYDVKM. J lost 2 bases, V lost 6 bases, and 7 bases had no gene match. CDR3 coding DNA: TGTGCCAGCAGGGGTACCGGGACAGGGGGCAATCAGCCCCAGCATTTT. Residues: CASRGTGTGGNQPQHF.

The CDR3 is CASSFQGRTGELFF. Written as DNA, the CDR3 is TGTGCCAGCAGCTTCCAGGGAAGGACCGGGGAGCTGTTTTTT. This chain links TRBV7-2 with TRBJ2-2, with D perhaps TRBD1 (5 bases). V was clipped by 3 bases and J by 5 bases, with 10 bases between them. The CDR3 consists of 14 residues. Germline CDR1 reads SGHTA; CDR2 reads FQGNSA.

The chain joins TRBV6-1 to TRBJ2-5; D may be TRBD2 (6 bases). The end of the DNA aligns better with TRBJ2-1, so the J call may be wrong. Germline CDR1 MNHNS, CDR2 SASEGT. CDR3 length equals 14 residues. CDR3 protein: CASSGSGSYNEQFF. DNA of the CDR3: TGTGCCAGCAGCGGGAGCGGCTCCTACAATGAGCAGTTCTTC.

V is TRBV7-2 and J is TRBJ2-3; D ambiguous. The CDR3 has 13 amino acids. Germline V CDR1 and CDR2: SGHTA, FQGNSA. V was trimmed by 1 base and J by 2 bases, leaving 4 bases between them. CDR3 amino acids: CASSLDSTDTQYF. The CDR3 nucleotides are TGTGCCAGCAGCTTAGATTCCACAGATACGCAGTATTTT.